A single sample is the source of the 24 T cell receptor beta chains below, sequenced in a study of shared clonotypes between healthy human individuals. Profiling relied on immunoSEQ multiplex PCR, and the TCRdb table lists in-frame clones only, not all of them. The sample has some 680,000 clones; 73% are singletons. Sequencing was performed on memory CD4+ T cells sorted from blood. Subset specified: CD45RA-negative fraction. These receptors all stem from a woman in her twenties or thirties in good health.

This clone was observed a handful of times. The rearrangement uses TRBV19 and TRBJ2-7; 8 bases are a match to TRBD2. J gave up 1 base and V 7 bases, and 6 bases lay outside the gene matches. CDR3 length: 14 residues. Germline CDR1 is LNHDA and CDR2 is SQIVND (reference sequence). The chain's CDR3 is CASTMTSASYEQYF. The CDR3 DNA sequence: TGTGCCAGTACTATGACTAGCGCGTCCTACGAGCAGTACTTC.

This chain connects TRBV28 to TRBJ2-3; 10 positions match TRBD2. From germline, CDR1 is MDHEN and CDR2 SYDVKM. V trimming: 6 bases; J trimming: 7 bases; junction bases outside the gene matches: 7. CDR3 length: 14 amino acids. CDR3 DNA sequence: TGTGCCAGCAGCCCGGGACTAGCGACGAATACGCAGTATTTT. Its translation is CASSPGLATNTQYF.

V is TRBV4-1 and J is TRBJ2-2; 8 bases map to TRBD1. With 6 bases clipped from V and 4 bases from J, the junction kept 4 bases outside the gene matches. This CDR3 is built from 14 residues. CDR1 and CDR2 (germline): MGHRA, YSYEKL. The chain's CDR3 is CASRSTGVTGELFF. The CDR3 region has the DNA TGCGCCAGCAGGTCGACAGGGGTCACCGGGGAGCTGTTTTTT.

The chain couples TRBV19 to TRBJ1-5, with a possible D match to TRBD1 (5 bases). CDR3 size: 17 residues. V dropped 5 bases and J dropped 6 bases, with 23 bases sitting between them. Germline V gives CDR1 LNHDA, CDR2 SQIVND (reference sequence). The CDR3 DNA reads TGTGCCAGTAGTGCCGAGGGGACCCAACGTTGGATTCAGCCCCAGCATTTT. Translated, it gives CASSAEGTQRWIQPQHF.

The V and J genes are TRBV5-1 and TRBJ1-2, with D hard to call. The germline V gene encodes CDR1 SGHRS and CDR2 YFSETQ. This CDR3 comprises 13 residues. Trimming took off 6 bases at V and 4 bases at J, with 13 bases between the two ends. CDR3 in amino acids: CASTPGIGYGYTF. The CDR3 bases are TGCGCCAGCACCCCCGGGATTGGCTATGGCTACACCTTC.

This clone occurred a few times. CDR3 amino acids: CAGGLAGAGGELFF. DNA for the CDR3: TGTGCCGGAGGACTAGCGGGAGCAGGCGGGGAGCTGTTTTTT. The chain uses TRBV13 and TRBJ2-2; 13 bases match TRBD2. Germline V gene data show CDR1 as PRHDT and CDR2 as FYEKMQ (reference sequence). V lost 11 bases and J lost 7; bases outside the gene matches: 7. This CDR3 is built from 14 residues.

The genes are TRBV5-1 and TRBJ2-3; 9 bases map to TRBD2. The CDR3 loop spans 16 amino acids. The germline V gene has CDR1 SGHRS and CDR2 YFSETQ. The V gene end was trimmed by 0 bases and the J gene end by 0 bases; junction bases not matched to a gene: 2. The CDR3 is CASSLATSGSTDTQYF. Written as DNA, the CDR3 is TGCGCCAGCAGCTTGGCCACTAGCGGGAGCACAGATACGCAGTATTTT. Full variable domain (outside the CDR3, taken from reference TRBV5-1 and TRBJ2-3): KAGVTQTPRYLIKTRGQQVTLSCSPISGHRSVSWYQQTPGQGLQFLFEYFSETQRNKGNFPGRFSGRQFSNSRSEMNVSTLELGDSALYLCASSLATSGSTDTQYFGPGTRLTVL.

The V and J genes are TRBV7-2 and TRBJ2-3; either TRBD1 or TRBD2 may supply D (6 bases each). The germline gives CDR1 SGHTA, CDR2 FQGNSA. V dropped 2 bases and J dropped 4 bases, with 10 bases sitting between them. The CDR3 is 14 residues long. CDR3 residues: CASSLLGGSDTQYF. Written as DNA, the CDR3 is TGTGCCAGCAGCTTATTAGGGGGGTCAGATACGCAGTATTTT.

This chain joins TRBV7-9 and TRBJ2-5; no clear D. Germline CDR1 is SEHNR and CDR2 is FQNEAQ (reference sequence). Trimming took 0 bases from V and 4 from J, leaving 9 bases between them. The CDR3 runs 14 residues. The CDR3 DNA is TGTGCCAGCAGCTTAGCGTCGGGCTCAGAGACCCAGTACTTC. Translating it yields CASSLASGSETQYF.

Written as DNA, the CDR3 is TGTGCCAGCAGGTCGGGACAGAGCTACGAGCAGTACTTC. Translation gives CASRSGQSYEQYF. This chain joins TRBV28 and TRBJ2-7, with 7 positions matching TRBD1. The ends lost 6 bases at V and 3 bases at J; junction bases unmatched: 5. Germline V gene sequence: CDR1 MDHEN, CDR2 SYDVKM. The CDR3 length is 13 residues.

For the CDR3, the DNA is TGCAGCGTTGGGCACAATGAGCAGTTCTTC. This sequence encodes CSVGHNEQFF. The chain uses TRBV29-1 and TRBJ2-1, with D unclear. Per the germline V gene, CDR1 is SQVTM and CDR2 is ANQGSEA. The CDR3 sequence is 10 residues long. The V gene lost 4 bases and the J gene lost 5 bases, with 3 bases spanning the gap.

The chain uses TRBV19 and TRBJ2-7; either TRBD1 or TRBD2 may supply D (5 bases each). The CDR3 is 14 residues long. V shed 6 bases and J shed 1 base, with 13 bases lying between them. Looked up from germline, CDR1 is LNHDA and CDR2 is SQIVND (reference sequence). The CDR3 protein is CASRTGTRSYEQYF. In nucleotides, the CDR3 is TGTGCCAGTAGAACGGGGACGAGGTCCTACGAGCAGTACTTC.

This clone was detected once. This chain joins TRBV28 and TRBJ1-1; D remains ambiguous. CDR1 and CDR2 (germline): MDHEN, SYDVKM. CDR3 length: 12 amino acids. Trimming shortened V by 10 bases and J by 4 bases, and 13 bases separated the two germline ends. This chain's CDR3 is CATLALGTEAFF. The CDR3 nucleotides read TGTGCCACCTTGGCGTTGGGCACTGAAGCTTTCTTT.

This clone was found once. The rearrangement joins TRBV2 to TRBJ2-7; 11 positions agree with TRBD1. Germline loops: CDR1 SNHLY, CDR2 FYNNEI. V dropped 6 bases and J dropped 6; count of bases not matched to a gene: 7. The CDR3 covers 14 residues. The CDR3 DNA reads TGTGCCAGCAGAGCTCCGGGACAGGGGGGCGAGCAGTACTTC. This sequence encodes CASRAPGQGGEQYF. Full variable domain (missing parts from reference TRBV2 and TRBJ2-7): EPEVTQTPSHQVTQMGQEVILRCVPISNHLYFYWYRQILGQKVEFLVSFYNNEISEKSEIFDDQFSVERPDGSNFTLKIRSTKLEDSAMYFCASRAPGQGGEQYFGPGTRLTVT.

Comment on this clone: Other DNA sequences in the same sample also yield this CDR3. The chain uses TRBV7-2 and TRBJ2-7; 10 bases are shared with TRBD2. The junction had 2 bases not matched to a gene; V was cut back by 3 bases and J by 0 bases. The CDR3 is made up of 15 amino acids. Germline V gene data show CDR1 as SGHTA and CDR2 as FQGNSA. As DNA, the CDR3 is TGTGCCAGCAGCTTGGCTAGCGGGAGCTCCTACGAGCAGTACTTC. Protein sequence: CASSLASGSSYEQYF.

In its sample, this clone was seen many times. The chain carries TRBV4-1 and TRBJ1-1; D gene ambiguous. The CDR3 totals 15 residues. Trimming took 2 bases from V and 2 from J, leaving 12 bases between them. Germline V CDR1 and CDR2: MGHRA, YSYEKL. CDR3 DNA: TGCGCCAGCAGCCAAACCCGGGCGGGAAACACTGAAGCTTTCTTT. This codes for CASSQTRAGNTEAFF.

The chain uses TRBV30 and TRBJ1-5; D unresolved. The CDR3 length is 14 residues. Trimming pared 0 bases from V and 9 bases from J, leaving 15 bases between. The germline V gene encodes CDR1 GTSNPN and CDR2 SVGIG (reference sequence). The DNA for the CDR3 is TGTGCCTGGAGTGTCGGAGGTTTGGGAACGCCCCAGCATTTT. Translated, it gives CAWSVGGLGTPQHF.

CDR3 sequence reads: CASSLELAGGWKTQYF. DNA of the CDR3: TGTGCCAGCAGCTTAGAACTAGCGGGAGGTTGGAAGACCCAGTACTTC. The chain recombines TRBV11-2 with TRBJ2-5, with 12 nucleotides matching TRBD2. The CDR3 covers 16 residues. CDR1 is SGHAT and CDR2 is FQNNGV in the germline V gene. J lost 6 bases, V lost 0 bases, and 5 bases had no gene match.

The chain joins TRBV10-1 to TRBJ1-1; the D is unclear. V was pared by 3 bases and J by 1 base, with 12 bases between. The CDR3 length is 15 residues. Germline V gene lookup returns CDR1 WNHNN and CDR2 SYGVQD (reference sequence). CDR3 sequence (DNA): TGCGCCAGCAGTGAACGGGGAGGCTCGAACACTGAAGCTTTCTTT. Translating gives CASSERGGSNTEAFF.

The chain links TRBV18 to TRBJ1-3, with TRBD1 as a possible D gene (6 bases). V lost 3 bases and J 0 bases, leaving 9 bases between the germline ends. Germline V gene sequence: CDR1 KGHSH, CDR2 LQKENI. This CDR3 is 15 amino acids long. CDR3 sequence reads: CASSPDRSSGNTIYF. Here the CDR3 DNA reads TGTGCCAGCTCACCGGACAGAAGCTCTGGAAACACCATATATTTT.

For the CDR3, the DNA is TGTGCCAGCGGTACAGGTTTCTACGAGCAGTACTTC. Translating gives CASGTGFYEQYF. This chain uses TRBV6-1 with TRBJ2-7; perhaps TRBD1 as D (5 bases). Germline CDR1 reads MNHNS; CDR2 reads SASEGT. Trimming took 8 bases from V and 3 from J, leaving 11 bases between them. The CDR3 runs to 12 residues.

This clone was detected only once. The chain recombines TRBV19 with TRBJ1-1; D not certain. The CDR3 spans 16 residues. Germline V lookup: CDR1 LNHDA, CDR2 SQIVND (reference sequence). V was cut by 7 bases and J by 5 bases, with 23 bases left in between. For the CDR3, the DNA is TGTGCCAGTACCAATATCCGCCATTCTGAAGAGACTGAAGCTTTCTTT. As protein: CASTNIRHSEETEAFF.

The chain employs TRBV9 and TRBJ2-4; D is perhaps TRBD1 (6 bases). Trimming took off 3 bases at V and 3 bases at J, with 10 bases between the two ends. This CDR3 spans 14 amino acids. Germline CDR1 SGDLS, CDR2 YYNGEE. The CDR3 nucleotides read TGTGCCAGCAGCGCGGGACAAGGCAAAAACATTCAGTACTTC. Translated: CASSAGQGKNIQYF.

The V and J genes are TRBV7-2 and TRBJ2-3; TRBD2 agrees at 8 bases. Germline V lookup: CDR1 SGHTA, CDR2 FQGNSA. The CDR3 is made up of 15 amino acids. V shed 6 bases, J shed 5 bases, and the junction held 10 bases outside the gene matches. The CDR3 here is CASSPTSGGRDTQYF. The CDR3 bases are TGTGCCAGCAGTCCTACTAGCGGTGGTAGAGATACGCAGTATTTT.